These 18 T cell receptor beta chains share one sample of origin, sequenced in a study of blood T cell repertoires in COVID-19. Method: immunoSEQ multiplex PCR; TCRdb's copy keeps in-frame clones and lacks some. Among 350,000 to 450,000 clones listed, around 87% were seen once. Source material: peripheral blood. The source is a woman aged 55-70 years with COVID-19, enrolled during active disease.

The chain carries TRBV19 and TRBJ2-1; 10 nucleotides match TRBD2. In germline, CDR1 is LNHDA, CDR2 SQIVND (reference sequence). The CDR3 loop spans 14 amino acids. The ends lost 6 bases at V and 9 bases at J; junction bases unmatched: 8. CDR3 sequence: CASRPPRTSGEQFF. The CDR3 DNA follows: TGTGCCAGTAGGCCCCCCCGGACTAGCGGTGAGCAGTTCTTC.

The chain links TRBV9 to TRBJ1-1, with D uncertain. Trimming stripped 0 bases from V and 0 bases from J, with 6 bases between. Per germline, CDR1 SGDLS and CDR2 YYNGEE. The CDR3 is 14 amino acids. DNA for the CDR3: TGTGCCAGCAGCGTAGACGGAGTGAACACTGAAGCTTTCTTT. Translating it yields CASSVDGVNTEAFF. The full variable domain, its missing parts supplied by reference TRBV9 and TRBJ1-1, is DSGVTQTPKHLITATGQRVTLRCSPRSGDLSVYWYQQSLDQGLQFLIQYYNGEERAKGNILERFSAQQFPDLHSELNLSSLELGDSALYFCASSVDGVNTEAFFGQGTRLTVV.

V usage is TRBV14 and J usage is TRBJ2-1, with D uncertain. The V end was cut by 3 bases, the J end by 4 bases, with 7 bases between. The CDR3 runs 13 residues. Germline CDR1 is SGHDN and CDR2 is FVKESK. The CDR3 sequence is CASSQTTYNEQFF. As DNA, the CDR3 is TGTGCCAGCAGCCAGACAACGTACAATGAGCAGTTCTTC.

The chain employs TRBV15 and TRBJ2-7; 9 nucleotides match TRBD1. Germline loops: CDR1 LNHNV, CDR2 YYDKDF (reference sequence). V lost 1 base and J lost 6; bases outside the gene matches: 19. This CDR3 is built from 19 residues. Written as DNA, the CDR3 is TGTGCCACCAGCAGAGGGGAGGACAGGGGACCCTTGGGGGACCGCGAGCAGTACTTC. This translates into CATSRGEDRGPLGDREQYF.

The gene calls are TRBV5-4 and TRBJ1-3; D perhaps matches TRBD1 (5 bases). Trimming pared 5 bases from V and 0 bases from J, leaving 9 bases between. The germline gives CDR1 SGHNT, CDR2 YYREEE (reference sequence). This CDR3 spans 14 amino acids. CDR3 DNA: TGTGCCAGCAGACAGGCTTTCTCTGGAAACACCATATATTTT. Amino acid sequence: CASRQAFSGNTIYF.

The chain links TRBV2 to TRBJ2-7; maybe TRBD2 (5 bases). Germline V gene lookup returns CDR1 SNHLY and CDR2 FYNNEI. Trimming cost V 6 bases and J 5 bases, with 14 bases left between them. The CDR3 length is 13 residues. CDR3 sequence: CASSAGKPNEQYF. CDR3 nucleotides: TGTGCCAGCAGCGCCGGGAAGCCCAACGAGCAGTACTTC.

This clone occurred once. This rearrangement joins TRBV7-9 to TRBJ2-2, with 8 bases identical to TRBD2. The germline gives CDR1 SEHNR, CDR2 FQNEAQ (reference sequence). V trimming: 4 bases; J trimming: 0 bases; junction bases outside the gene matches: 4. This CDR3 is 16 amino acids long. The CDR3 DNA follows: TGTGCCAGCAGCTCTCGGGGGGGCGCGAACACCGGGGAGCTGTTTTTT. The encoded protein is CASSSRGGANTGELFF.

This chain uses TRBV7-6 with TRBJ2-7; 7 bases agree with TRBD1. The CDR3 has 16 residues. J gave up 0 bases and V 5 bases, and 10 bases lay outside the gene matches. The germline V gene has CDR1 SGHVS and CDR2 FNYEAQ. In nucleotides, the CDR3 is TGTGCCAGCAGCCCCAGGGGGACAGCGACCTCCTACGAGCAGTACTTC. Its translation is CASSPRGTATSYEQYF.

This chain connects TRBV6-2 or TRBV6-3 to TRBJ2-7; tentatively, D is TRBD2 (5 bases). The CDR3 consists of 15 residues. Germline CDR1 reads MNHEY; CDR2 reads SVGEGT. V was shortened by 4 bases and J by 4 bases, with 17 bases between the two germline ends. The DNA for the CDR3 is TGTGCCAGCAGTTTAACTCTCCTAAGCGGATACGAGCAGTACTTC. It specifies CASSLTLLSGYEQYF.

V gene TRBV5-1 combines with J gene TRBJ2-3, with 7 bases matching TRBD1. The CDR3 is 16 amino acids. Per germline, CDR1 SGHRS and CDR2 YFSETQ. V lost 4 bases to trimming and J lost 0 bases; unmatched junction nucleotides: 8. In DNA, the CDR3 is TGCGCCAGCAGCCAGAGGACAGGAGATAGCACAGATACGCAGTATTTT. Translation: CASSQRTGDSTDTQYF.

The V gene is TRBV14, the J gene TRBJ1-1, with a possible D match to TRBD1 (6 bases). This CDR3 contains 20 residues. Per germline, CDR1 SGHDN and CDR2 FVKESK. The V end was cut by 0 bases, the J end by 4 bases, with 27 bases between. Here the CDR3 reads CASSQESPQRWRGGGTEAFF. CDR3 sequence (DNA): TGTGCCAGCAGCCAAGAGTCCCCTCAAAGATGGCGGGGAGGGGGCACTGAAGCTTTCTTT.

This chain uses TRBV2 with TRBJ1-6; D not certain. Germline V gene sequence: CDR1 SNHLY, CDR2 FYNNEI. This CDR3 is built from 15 residues. The V end was cut by 4 bases, the J end by 9 bases, with 16 bases between. The CDR3 nucleotides are TGTGCCAGCAGTGGAGAGAGACCCAGCGCTTCACCCCTCCACTTT. This translates into CASSGERPSASPLHF.

This clone was counted a single time. This chain joins TRBV2 and TRBJ2-7; 9 nucleotides line up with TRBD1. Germline lookup yields CDR1 SNHLY and CDR2 FYNNEI. This CDR3 is 15 amino acids long. With 6 bases clipped from V and 0 bases from J, the junction kept 6 bases outside the gene matches. This CDR3 is CASSRTGEGSYEQYF. CDR3 sequence (DNA): TGTGCCAGCAGCAGGACAGGGGAGGGCTCCTACGAGCAGTACTTC.

This sequence joins TRBV5-5 and TRBJ2-7; TRBD2 agrees at 13 bases. V gave up 4 bases and J gave up 6 bases; unmatched junction bases: 7. CDR3 length: 15 residues. The germline V gene has CDR1 SGHKS and CDR2 YYEKEE (reference sequence). CDR3 residues: CASSGGRTSGGEQYF. The CDR3 DNA reads TGTGCCAGCAGCGGGGGCCGGACTAGCGGGGGCGAGCAGTACTTC.

This chain uses TRBV6-5 with TRBJ1-3, with a tentative D call TRBD1 (5 bases). The CDR3 loop spans 14 amino acids. Germline V lookup: CDR1 MNHEY, CDR2 SVGAGI. V was pared by 7 bases and J by 4 bases, with 14 bases between. The CDR3 is CASMGLSEGNTIYF. CDR3 in DNA: TGTGCCAGCATGGGGCTGTCTGAGGGAAACACCATATATTTT.

The gene calls are TRBV9 and TRBJ1-1; the D is unclear. The CDR3 has 14 residues. Trimming pared 0 bases from V and 6 bases from J, leaving 12 bases between. Germline CDR1 SGDLS, CDR2 YYNGEE. CDR3 sequence (DNA): TGTGCCAGCAGCGTAGTAGCTGGGTTCCCTGAAGCTTTCTTT. It specifies CASSVVAGFPEAFF.

This rearrangement joins TRBV4-1 to TRBJ2-1; 7 nucleotides agree with TRBD1. This CDR3 region has 15 residues. The V and J ends lost 4 bases and 4 bases, in that order; junction bases with no gene match: 7. Germline CDR1 reads MGHRA; CDR2 reads YSYEKL. In nucleotides, the CDR3 is TGCGCCAGCAGCCCTAGTGGGACAGAGTACAATGAGCAGTTCTTC. Protein product: CASSPSGTEYNEQFF.

The V call is TRBV20-1, the J call TRBJ2-3; TRBD2 matches 11 bases. The CDR3 loop spans 14 amino acids. The V gene's germline CDR1 is DFQATT and CDR2 SNEGSKA (reference sequence). V was clipped by 3 bases and J by 4 bases; unmatched bases: 3. CDR3 bases: TGCAGTGCTAGTAAGACTAGCGGGGCAGATACGCAGTATTTT. Amino acid sequence: CSASKTSGADTQYF.